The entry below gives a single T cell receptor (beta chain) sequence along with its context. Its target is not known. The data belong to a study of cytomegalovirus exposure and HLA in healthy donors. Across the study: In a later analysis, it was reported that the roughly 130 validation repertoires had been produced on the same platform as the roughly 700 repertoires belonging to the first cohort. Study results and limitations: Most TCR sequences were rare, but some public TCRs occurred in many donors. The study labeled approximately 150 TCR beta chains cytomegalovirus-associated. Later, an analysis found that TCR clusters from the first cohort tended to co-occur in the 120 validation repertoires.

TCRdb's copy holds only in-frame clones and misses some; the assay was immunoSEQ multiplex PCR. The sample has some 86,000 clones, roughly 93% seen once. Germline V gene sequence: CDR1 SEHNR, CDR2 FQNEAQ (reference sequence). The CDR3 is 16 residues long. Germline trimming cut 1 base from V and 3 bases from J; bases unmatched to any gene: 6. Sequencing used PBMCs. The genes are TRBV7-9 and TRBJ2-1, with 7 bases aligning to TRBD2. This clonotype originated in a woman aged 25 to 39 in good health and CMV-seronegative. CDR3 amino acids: CASSLVGGGLYNEQFF. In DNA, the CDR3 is TGTGCCAGCAGCTTAGTGGGCGGGGGACTCTACAATGAGCAGTTCTTC.